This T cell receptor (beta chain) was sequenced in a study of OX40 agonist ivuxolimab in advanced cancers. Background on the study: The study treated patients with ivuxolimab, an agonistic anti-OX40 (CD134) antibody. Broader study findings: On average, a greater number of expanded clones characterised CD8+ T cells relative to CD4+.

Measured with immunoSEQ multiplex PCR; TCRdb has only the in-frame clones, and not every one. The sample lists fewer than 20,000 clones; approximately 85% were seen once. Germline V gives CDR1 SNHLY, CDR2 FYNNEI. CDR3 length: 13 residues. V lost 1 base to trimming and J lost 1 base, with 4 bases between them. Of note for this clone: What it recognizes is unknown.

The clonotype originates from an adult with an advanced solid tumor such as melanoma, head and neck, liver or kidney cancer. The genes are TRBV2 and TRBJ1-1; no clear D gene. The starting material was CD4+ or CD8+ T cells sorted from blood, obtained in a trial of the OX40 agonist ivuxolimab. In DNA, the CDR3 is TGTGCCAGCAGTGAAGGGCCGAACACTGAAGCTTTCTTT. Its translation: CASSEGPNTEAFF. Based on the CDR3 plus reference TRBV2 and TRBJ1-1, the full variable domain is EPEVTQTPSHQVTQMGQEVILRCVPISNHLYFYWYRQILGQKVEFLVSFYNNEISEKSEIFDDQFSVERPDGSNFTLKIRSTKLEDSAMYFCASSEGPNTEAFFGQGTRLTVV.